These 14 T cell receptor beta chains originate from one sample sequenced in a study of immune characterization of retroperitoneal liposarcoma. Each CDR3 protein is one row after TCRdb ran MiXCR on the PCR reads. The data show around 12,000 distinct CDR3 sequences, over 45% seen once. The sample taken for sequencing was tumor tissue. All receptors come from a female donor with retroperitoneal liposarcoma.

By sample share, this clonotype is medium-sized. CDR3 in amino acids: CASSPRPSLAGMQETQYF. The CDR3 coding sequence is TGTGCCAGCAGCCCACGCCCCTCGCTAGCGGGGATGCAAGAGACCCAGTACTTC. The chain recombines TRBV7-2 with TRBJ2-5; 9 positions agree with TRBD2. Germline CDR1 SGHTA, CDR2 FQGNSA. The CDR3 sequence is 18 residues long. V was clipped by 5 bases and J by 2 bases; unmatched bases: 15.

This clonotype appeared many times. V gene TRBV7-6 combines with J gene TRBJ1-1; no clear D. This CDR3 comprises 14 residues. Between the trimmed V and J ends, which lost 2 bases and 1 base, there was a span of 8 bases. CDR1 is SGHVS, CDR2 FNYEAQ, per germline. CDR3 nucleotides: TGTGCCAGCAGCTTATTGGACCAGAACACTGAAGCTTTCTTT. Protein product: CASSLLDQNTEAFF.

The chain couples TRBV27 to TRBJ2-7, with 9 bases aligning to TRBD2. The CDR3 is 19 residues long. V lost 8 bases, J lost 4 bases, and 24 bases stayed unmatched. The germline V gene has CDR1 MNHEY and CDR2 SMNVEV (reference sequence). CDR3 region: CASGHLWPSGTYREYEQYF. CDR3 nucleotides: TGTGCCAGCGGACATCTTTGGCCTAGCGGGACGTACCGGGAGTACGAGCAGTACTTC.

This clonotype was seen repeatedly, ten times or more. DNA for the CDR3: TGTGCCAGCAGCACGGGGGCAGGGAACGAGCAGTTCTTC. It codes for CASSTGAGNEQFF. J is TRBJ2-1 and V is TRBV7-3; D may correspond to TRBD1 or TRBD2 (6 bases each). Trimming removed 5 bases from V and 10 bases from J, with 15 bases in between. CDR3 length: 13 amino acids. Per germline, CDR1 SGHTA and CDR2 FQGTGA.

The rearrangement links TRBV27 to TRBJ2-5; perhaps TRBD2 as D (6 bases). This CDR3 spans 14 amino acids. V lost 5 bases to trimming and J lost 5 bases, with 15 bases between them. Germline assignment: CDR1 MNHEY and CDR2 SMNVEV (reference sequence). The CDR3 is CASSGLGAGETQYF. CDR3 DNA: TGTGCCAGCAGTGGCCTAGGCGCGGGGGAGACCCAGTACTTC.

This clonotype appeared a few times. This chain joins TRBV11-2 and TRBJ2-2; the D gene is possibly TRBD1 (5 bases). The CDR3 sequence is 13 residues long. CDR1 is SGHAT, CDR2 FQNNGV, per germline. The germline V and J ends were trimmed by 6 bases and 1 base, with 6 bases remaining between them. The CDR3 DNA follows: TGTGCCAGCAGTACAGGGAACACCGGGGAGCTGTTTTTT. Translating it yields CASSTGNTGELFF.

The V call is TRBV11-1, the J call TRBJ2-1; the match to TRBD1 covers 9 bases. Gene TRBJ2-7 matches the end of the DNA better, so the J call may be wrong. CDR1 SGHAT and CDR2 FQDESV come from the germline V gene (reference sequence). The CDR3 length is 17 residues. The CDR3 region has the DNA TGTGCCAGCTCGAATAGAAAACAGGGGGCTCGCTACAATGAGCAGTACTTC. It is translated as CASSNRKQGARYNEQYF.

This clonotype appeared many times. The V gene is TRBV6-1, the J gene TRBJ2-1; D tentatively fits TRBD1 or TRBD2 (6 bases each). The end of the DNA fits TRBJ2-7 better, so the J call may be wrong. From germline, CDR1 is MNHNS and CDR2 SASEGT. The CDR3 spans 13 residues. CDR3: CASRTGAYNEQYF. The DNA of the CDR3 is TGTGCCAGCAGAACGGGGGCCTACAATGAGCAGTACTTC.

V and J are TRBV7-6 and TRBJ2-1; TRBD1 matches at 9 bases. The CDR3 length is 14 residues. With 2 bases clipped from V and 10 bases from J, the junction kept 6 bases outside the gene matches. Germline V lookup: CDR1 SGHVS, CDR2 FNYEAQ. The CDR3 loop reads CASSLRDRVGEQFF. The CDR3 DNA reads TGTGCCAGCAGCTTAAGGGACAGGGTTGGCGAGCAGTTCTTC.

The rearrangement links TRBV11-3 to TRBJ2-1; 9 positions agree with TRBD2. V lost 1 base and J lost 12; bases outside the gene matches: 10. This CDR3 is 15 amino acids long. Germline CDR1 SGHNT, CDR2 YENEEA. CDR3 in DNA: TGTGCCAGCAGCTTAGTATCCCTAGCGGGAAGCTCGCAGTTCTTC. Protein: CASSLVSLAGSSQFF.

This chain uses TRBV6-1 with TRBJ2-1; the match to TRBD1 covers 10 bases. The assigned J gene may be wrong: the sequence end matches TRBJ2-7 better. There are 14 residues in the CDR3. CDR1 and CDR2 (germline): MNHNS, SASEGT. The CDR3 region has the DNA TGTGCCAGCAGTGAAAGACAGGGGGCTGCCGAGCAGTACTTC. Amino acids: CASSERQGAAEQYF.

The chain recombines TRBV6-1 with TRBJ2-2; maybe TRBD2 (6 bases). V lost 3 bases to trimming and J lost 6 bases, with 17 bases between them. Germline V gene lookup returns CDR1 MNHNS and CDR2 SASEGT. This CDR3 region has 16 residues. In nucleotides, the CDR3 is TGTGCCAGCAGTGAGGAGGAGGGCCAGGGTGCCGGGGAGCTGTTTTTT. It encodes CASSEEEGQGAGELFF.

CDR3 region: CASSRGRLATNEKLFF. CDR3 DNA sequence: TGTGCCAGCAGCCGCGGACGGCTTGCAACTAATGAAAAACTGTTTTTT. V usage is TRBV6-1 and J usage is TRBJ1-4; D gene ambiguous. Germline lookup yields CDR1 MNHNS and CDR2 SASEGT. The CDR3 contains 16 residues. V was clipped by 6 bases and J by 0 bases, with 14 bases between them.

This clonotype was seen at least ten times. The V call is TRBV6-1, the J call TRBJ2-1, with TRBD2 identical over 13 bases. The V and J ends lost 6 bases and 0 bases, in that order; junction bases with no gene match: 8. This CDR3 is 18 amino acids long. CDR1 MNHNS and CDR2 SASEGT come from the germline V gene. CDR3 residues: CASSHPGTSGTSYNEQFF. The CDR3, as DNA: TGTGCCAGCAGCCACCCTGGGACTAGCGGGACCTCCTACAATGAGCAGTTCTTC.